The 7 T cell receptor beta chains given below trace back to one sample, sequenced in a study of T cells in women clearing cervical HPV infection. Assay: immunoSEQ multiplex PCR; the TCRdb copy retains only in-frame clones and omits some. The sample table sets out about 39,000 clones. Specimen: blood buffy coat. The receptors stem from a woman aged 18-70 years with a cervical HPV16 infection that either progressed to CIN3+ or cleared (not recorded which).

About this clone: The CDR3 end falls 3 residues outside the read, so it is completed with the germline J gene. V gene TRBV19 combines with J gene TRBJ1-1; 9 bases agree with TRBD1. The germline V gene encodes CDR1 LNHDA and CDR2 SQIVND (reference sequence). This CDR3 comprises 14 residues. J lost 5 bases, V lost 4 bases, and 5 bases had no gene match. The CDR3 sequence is CASSTRQGGTEAFF. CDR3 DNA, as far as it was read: TGTGCCAGTAGTACCCGACAGGGGGGAACTGAA.

This CDR3 reads CASRRQGWGTDTQYF. The sequenced CDR3 bases are TGTGCCAGTAGGCGACAGGGGTGGGGCACAGATACG. V gene TRBV19 combines with J gene TRBJ2-3; 8 nucleotides agree with TRBD1. The sequence runs out 3 residues before the end of the CDR3; the remainder is reconstructed from the germline J gene. This CDR3 contains 15 residues. Trimming cost V 6 bases and J 1 base; bases outside gene matches: 6. Germline V gene data show CDR1 as LNHDA and CDR2 as SQIVND (reference sequence). The complete variable domain, with remaining parts taken from reference TRBV19 and TRBJ2-3, reads DGGITQSPKYLFRKEGQNVTLSCEQNLNHDAMYWYRQDPGQGLRLIYYSQIVNDFQKGDIAEGYSVSREKKESFPLTVTSAQKNPTAFYLCASRRQGWGTDTQYFGPGTRLTVL.

Incomplete CDR3 DNA: TGCAGTGCACAGAACGTAAGTGGAAGGAACACTGAA. Translating it yields CSAQNVSGRNTE. The complete CDR3 protein is CSAQNVSGRNTEAFF. The J gene is TRBJ1-1, the V gene TRBV20-1; no reliable D call. The observed sequence ends 3 residues before the CDR3 terminus, with the missing tail filled in from the germline J gene. With 6 bases removed from V and 1 base from J, the gap between germline ends came to 18 bases. The CDR3 consists of 15 residues. Germline V lookup: CDR1 DFQATT, CDR2 SNEGSKA (reference sequence).

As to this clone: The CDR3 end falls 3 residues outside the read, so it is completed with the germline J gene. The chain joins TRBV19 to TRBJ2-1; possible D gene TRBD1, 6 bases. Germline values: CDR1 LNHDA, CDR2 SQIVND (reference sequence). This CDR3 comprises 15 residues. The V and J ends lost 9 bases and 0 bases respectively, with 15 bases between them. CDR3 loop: CASRGQTSSYNEQFF. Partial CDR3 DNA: TGTGCCAGCAGAGGACAGACAAGCTCCTACAATGAG.

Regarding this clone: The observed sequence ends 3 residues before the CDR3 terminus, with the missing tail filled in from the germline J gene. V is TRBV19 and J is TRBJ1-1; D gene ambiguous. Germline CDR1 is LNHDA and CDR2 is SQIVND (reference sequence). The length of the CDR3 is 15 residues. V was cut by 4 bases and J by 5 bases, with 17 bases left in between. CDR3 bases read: TGTGCCAGTAGTACACGGGTAGAGATCTATACTGAA. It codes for CASSTRVEIYTE. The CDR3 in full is CASSTRVEIYTEAFF.

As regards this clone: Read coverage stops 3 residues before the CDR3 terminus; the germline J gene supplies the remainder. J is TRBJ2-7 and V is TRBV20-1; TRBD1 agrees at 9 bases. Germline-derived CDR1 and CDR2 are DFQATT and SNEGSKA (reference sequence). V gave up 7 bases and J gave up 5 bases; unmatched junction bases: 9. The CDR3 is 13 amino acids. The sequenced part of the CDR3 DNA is TGCAGTGTTCCCCGACAGGGGGAAGACGAG. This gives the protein CSVPRQGEDE. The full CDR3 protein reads CSVPRQGEDEQYF.

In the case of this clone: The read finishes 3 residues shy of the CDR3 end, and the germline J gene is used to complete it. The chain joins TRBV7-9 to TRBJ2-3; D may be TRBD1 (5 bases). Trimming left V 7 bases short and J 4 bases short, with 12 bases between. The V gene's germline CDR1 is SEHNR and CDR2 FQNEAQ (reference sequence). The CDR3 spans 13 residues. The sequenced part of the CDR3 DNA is TGTGCCAGCACCAGGGCTGGGGCAGATACG. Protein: CASTRAGADT. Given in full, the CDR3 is CASTRAGADTQYF.